This TCR beta chain was observed in a study of shared clonotypes between healthy human individuals. TCRdb keeps only in-frame clones here, not all; method: immunoSEQ multiplex PCR. This table holds millions of clones, over 85% found once. CDR3 size: 16 residues. Germline V gives CDR1 SGHRS, CDR2 YFSETQ. The V and J ends lost 0 bases and 0 bases respectively, with 13 bases between them. Sample: naive CD4+ T cells sorted from blood. As for subset: CD45RA+ positively selected. This receptor was taken from a man aged 18 to 30 in good health. The rearrangement links TRBV5-1 to TRBJ2-7; no clear D gene. CDR3 residues: CASSLAARTGSYEQYF. The DNA for the CDR3 is TGCGCCAGCAGCTTGGCCGCGAGGACGGGCTCCTACGAGCAGTACTTC.